The 10 T cell receptor beta chains reported below all come from one sample, sequenced in a study of T cells after yellow fever vaccination. TCRdb re-called the 5' RACE reads with MiXCR, one entry per CDR3 protein. Of 300,000 or so distinct CDR3 sequences listed, 10% to 15% are singletons. The material sequenced was CD4+ T cells sorted from PBMCs, taken 45 days after the yellow fever booster vaccination. These receptors came from a man in his thirties or forties who received the YFV17D yellow fever vaccine.

This clonotype has a handful of counts. The gene calls are TRBV12-3 or TRBV12-4 and TRBJ2-5; D gene ambiguous. Deletions cut 6 bases from V and 4 bases from J, with 21 bases between. The CDR3 loop spans 16 amino acids. CDR3 DNA: TGTGCCAGCAGCCACCGCAGGACGAAAAATGGAGAGACCCAGTACTTC. Protein sequence: CASSHRRTKNGETQYF.

Only one count was recorded for this clonotype. The chain couples TRBV6-5 to TRBJ2-5; 13 bases are a match to TRBD2. Germline V lookup: CDR1 MNHEY, CDR2 SVGAGI. The CDR3 runs 17 residues. With V trimmed by 3 bases and J by 5 bases, 9 bases remained unmatched. The CDR3 DNA follows: TGTGCCAGCAGTTATCAAACTAGCGGGAGGGGGGGGGAGACCCAGTACTTC. It translates to CASSYQTSGRGGETQYF.

The gene calls are TRBV12-3 or TRBV12-4 and TRBJ1-2, with D possibly matching TRBD1 (5 bases). V lost 6 bases and J lost 8, with 16 bases in between. CDR3 size: 13 residues. CDR3 nucleotide sequence: TGTGCCAGCAGCCTCATTACAGGCAGCGGCTACACCTTC. Translated, it gives CASSLITGSGYTF.

Ten or more counts support this clonotype. This chain joins TRBV7-2 and TRBJ2-5, with D perhaps TRBD1 (5 bases). The CDR3 runs to 13 residues. CDR1 is SGHTA, CDR2 FQGNSA, per germline. V was cut by 0 bases and J by 3 bases, with 5 bases left in between. CDR3 loop: CASSLAREETQYF. DNA of the CDR3: TGTGCCAGCAGCTTAGCCAGGGAAGAGACCCAGTACTTC.

The chain links TRBV20-1 to TRBJ2-1; weak D call: TRBD2 (6 bases). There are 15 residues in the CDR3. Trimming shortened V by 6 bases and J by 3 bases, and 18 bases separated the two germline ends. CDR1 is DFQATT and CDR2 is SNEGSKA in the germline V gene (reference sequence). For the CDR3, the DNA is TGCAGTGCGCCCCGGGCTAGCGCATTCTACAATGAGCAGTTCTTC. This codes for CSAPRASAFYNEQFF.

This clonotype was observed many times. This chain joins TRBV7-2 and TRBJ2-5, with D perhaps matching TRBD2 (8 bases). The CDR3 covers 15 residues. Trimming shortened V by 5 bases and J by 10 bases, and 23 bases separated the two germline ends. Germline loops: CDR1 SGHTA, CDR2 FQGNSA. CDR3 DNA sequence: TGTGCCAGCAGCGCTACTAGCGGTTCCCAGGGGGGCCAGTACTTC. Its protein is CASSATSGSQGGQYF.

Only a few counts were recorded for this clonotype. V usage is TRBV28 and J usage is TRBJ2-5; D uncertain. Trimming pared 2 bases from V and 1 base from J, leaving 11 bases between. CDR1 and CDR2 from the germline V gene are MDHEN and SYDVKM. The CDR3 is made up of 15 amino acids. The CDR3 DNA reads as TGTGCCAGCAGTTTAAACGTACGTCGCCAAGAGACCCAGTACTTC. Protein: CASSLNVRRQETQYF.

This clonotype was picked up a small number of times. CDR3: CASRPLGVANEKLFF. The DNA of the CDR3 is TGTGCCAGCAGACCCCTCGGGGTAGCTAATGAAAAACTGTTTTTT. The V gene is TRBV6-1, the J gene TRBJ1-4; D not resolved. Germline assignment: CDR1 MNHNS and CDR2 SASEGT. This CDR3 has 15 amino acids. Deletions cut 6 bases from V and 3 bases from J, with 14 bases between.

The chain combines TRBV7-6 with TRBJ2-2, with D perhaps matching TRBD1 or TRBD2 (5 bases each). CDR1 SGHVS and CDR2 FNYEAQ come from the germline V gene. V lost 5 bases and J 4 bases, leaving 17 bases between the germline ends. The CDR3 consists of 16 residues. CDR3 DNA sequence: TGTGCCAGCAGCCGAAACCGGGGCGGAGGCACCGGGGAGCTGTTTTTT. Translated, it gives CASSRNRGGGTGELFF.

This chain joins TRBV5-1 and TRBJ2-5, with 7 bases that match TRBD1. Germline lookup yields CDR1 SGHRS and CDR2 YFSETQ. The trim removed 4 bases at V and 5 bases at J, leaving 11 bases unmatched. The length of the CDR3 is 15 residues. CDR3: CASSADGTVGETQYF. The CDR3 DNA follows: TGCGCCAGCAGCGCGGACGGGACAGTTGGGGAGACCCAGTACTTC.